This T cell receptor beta chain was captured in a study of T cell repertoires in cytomegalovirus infection. Study context: An indication of both CMV infection and matching HLA type came from public TCR beta signatures. Study-wide findings and caveats: CMV-specific TCR beta clonotypes restricted by HLA-C dominated the ex vivo response.

This CDR3 is 15 amino acids long. Losses at the gene ends were 4 bases for V and 6 bases for J; bases not matched to a gene: 10. The germline gives CDR1 MNHEY, CDR2 SVGAGI. Notes on this clonotype: The antigen remains unidentified.

A single record per CDR3 protein comes from TCRdb applying MiXCR to the reads. This table has hundreds of thousands of distinct CDR3 sequences, roughly 16% appearing once. The sample was PBMCs. The receptor was isolated from a human donor in good health (CMV status not recorded). Some clones in this sample may be carry-over from other donors' samples. This chain links TRBV6-5 with TRBJ2-3; TRBD2 matches at 7 bases. In nucleotides, the CDR3 is TGTGCCAGCAGTTCCGTTGGCGGGGGTGGGGATACGCAGTATTTT. Its protein is CASSSVGGGGDTQYF.